The source of this TCR beta chain is a study of monozygotic twins with inflammatory bowel disease. Study-level findings and limits: Lower sharing of clonotypes with other individuals was seen in IBD patients than in healthy twins. This was most marked in patients showing signs of disease activity. Immunosuppressive treatments were not uniform, and this may have added variability to patient repertoires. No one strong IBD-associated signal or clonotype was supported.

Researchers used template switching to add UMIs featuring a 6-nucleotide sample barcode. From its re-call of the 5' RACE reads, TCRdb lists each CDR3 protein once, without DNA. The table counts about 380,000 distinct CDR3 sequences; 2% to 3% lies in the top ten. Worth noting for this clonotype: The target antigen is unknown.

The CDR3 is 16 residues long. The germline CDR1 and CDR2 sequences are SQVTM and ANQGSEA. The chain links TRBV29-1 to TRBJ2-1; TCRdb calls TRBD2, which cannot be checked without DNA. The specimen was blood. This receptor was obtained from a human donor with ulcerative colitis or Crohn's disease, or a healthy co-twin of an affected twin (not recorded which). The CDR3 is CSVEDGGGRSYNEQFF.